The rows below give T cell receptor beta chains drawn from one sample of a study of regulatory T cells in long-lasting Graves disease. TCRdb used MiXCR to reprocess the reads, holding one entry per CDR3 protein. Here the sample spans 800 or so distinct CDR3 sequences, approximately 86% being singletons. Source: peripheral blood mononuclear cells (PBMCs), taken with antithyroid drug treatment, in newly diagnosed or persistent Graves disease (not recorded which). The source is a middle-aged man with Graves disease. Each CDR3 is given without its conserved first and last residue.

ASSLGQGTDTQY	TRBV19	TRBJ2-3
ASSPSWAHTYEQY	TRBV7-6	TRBJ2-7
ASSTRQGAYEQY	TRBV27	TRBJ2-7
AISEPGHLGNTIY	TRBV10-3	TRBJ1-3
ASRAPGWGNQPQH	TRBV25-1	TRBJ1-5
SASWGAGYT	TRBV20-1	TRBJ1-2
ASSGTGQETQY	TRBV18	TRBJ2-5
ASSDTRRTVFDEQF	TRBV6-1	TRBJ2-1
ASSVAWGGETQY	TRBV9	TRBJ2-5
ASSYFTPSTGSYEQY	TRBV6-2/TRBV6-3	TRBJ2-7
AAQQANTGELF	TRBV7-2	TRBJ2-2
ASRPPGVGYGYT	TRBV25-1	TRBJ1-2
ASSKPSGTGYEKLF	TRBV28	TRBJ1-4
ASSPMTGGWQPQH	TRBV27	TRBJ1-5
ASSYGGANEQF	TRBV6-5	TRBJ2-1
SSPGTNNNEQF	TRBV29-1	TRBJ2-1
ASYRGTGELF	TRBV28	TRBJ2-2
SAPPGQGRNTEAF	TRBV20-1	TRBJ1-1
ASSSIFSRGRNEQF	TRBV7-6	TRBJ2-1
ASSLGQQETQY	TRBV5-1	TRBJ2-5
ASSLRTNLYNEQF	TRBV11-2	TRBJ2-1
ASSSSRDFRPQH	TRBV19	TRBJ1-5
ASGLMSGSTDTQY	TRBV12-5	TRBJ2-3
ASSWDREETQY	TRBV5-4	TRBJ2-5
ASSIATQSGYT	TRBV19	TRBJ1-2
ASSIAASNYEQY	TRBV19	TRBJ2-7